Shown below are 4 T cell receptor beta chains from a single sample sequenced in a study of T cell repertoires in cytomegalovirus infection. For these receptors, no antigen is known. In TCRdb, the reads were re-called with MiXCR into one record per CDR3 protein. The sample holds about 900,000 distinct CDR3 sequences, roughly 31% seen once. Sequenced material: cultured CD8+ T cells from PBMCs, taken from culture after CMV antigen stimulation. The receptor set was obtained from a human donor in good health (CMV status not recorded). Some clones in this sample may be carry-over from other donors' samples.

This clonotype occurred many times. The chain is built from TRBV28 and TRBJ1-6, with D unclear. V was shortened by 5 bases and J by 7 bases, with 12 bases between the two germline ends. Germline V CDR1 and CDR2: MDHEN, SYDVKM. CDR3 length: 14 amino acids. In DNA, the CDR3 is TGTGCCAGCAGTCGCCCCAGGTGGAATTCACCCCTCCACTTT. Amino acids: CASSRPRWNSPLHF.

The rearrangement joins TRBV14 to TRBJ2-3; D not resolved. The germline gives CDR1 SGHDN, CDR2 FVKESK. The V gene lost 4 bases and the J gene lost 2 bases, with 10 bases spanning the gap. The CDR3 has 14 amino acids. The CDR3 loop reads CASSPEFPTDTQYF. The CDR3 coding sequence is TGTGCCAGCAGCCCCGAGTTCCCCACAGATACGCAGTATTTT.

This clonotype has more than one count but fewer than ten. The rearrangement links TRBV9 to TRBJ2-7; perhaps D is TRBD1 or TRBD2 (6 bases each). The CDR3 is 14 amino acids. Germline V CDR1 and CDR2: SGDLS, YYNGEE. Trimming removed 6 bases at V and 2 bases at J, with 15 bases between. As DNA, the CDR3 is TGTGCCAGCACCCCGGGGGCGGGGACCTACGAGCAGTACTTC. It is translated as CASTPGAGTYEQYF.

In its sample, this clonotype was seen a few times. V and J are TRBV19 and TRBJ2-7, with 7 bases that match TRBD1. V gave up 4 bases and J gave up 5 bases; unmatched junction bases: 5. Germline assignment: CDR1 LNHDA and CDR2 SQIVND (reference sequence). The CDR3 consists of 13 residues. DNA of the CDR3: TGTGCCAGTAGTACGATGACAGGGAACGAGCAGTACGTC. It is translated as CASSTMTGNEQYV.